Sequencing of this T cell receptor beta chain was carried out in a study of blood T cell repertoires in COVID-19. Across the whole study: Each recovered donor of Cohort 3 presented with two negative PCRs, clearance, or symptom resolution. T cells, B-cell-depleted T cells, or PBMCs provided the cDNA or gDNA that served as material.

This clone was counted once. Participants were aged roughly 18 to 100 years from 20 to 30 US areas. Cohort assignment relied on participant-reported clinical history. The data were produced by immunoSEQ multiplex PCR, yet TCRdb's version contains in-frame clones alone and is incomplete. Of around 190,000 clones detected, about 88% appear once; the ten largest clones hold approximately 25%. The TCR comes from a woman in her thirties or forties in a cohort exposed to, infected with or recovered from COVID-19 (not recorded which). The sample was PBMCs or T cells enriched from blood (not recorded which).

CDR3 loop: CATSRDRGRILPQHF. CDR3 in DNA: TGTGCCACCAGCAGAGACAGGGGGCGGATTCTGCCCCAGCATTTT. V gene TRBV15 combines with J gene TRBJ1-5; 8 bases are shared with TRBD1. J was trimmed by 9 bases and V by 0 bases; bases with no gene match: 7. The germline gives CDR1 LNHNV, CDR2 YYDKDF (reference sequence). The CDR3 loop spans 15 amino acids. Full variable domain (outside the CDR3, taken from reference TRBV15 and TRBJ1-5): DAMVIQNPRYQVTQFGKPVTLSCSQTLNHNVMYWYQQKSSQAPKLLFHYYDKDFNNEADTPDNFQSRRPNTSFCFLDIRSPGLGDTAMYLCATSRDRGRILPQHFGDGTRLSIL.